These 10 T cell receptor beta chains originate from one sample sequenced in a study of T-cell memory formation after mild COVID-19 (dated by TCRdb to 2020 to 2022). Library method: 5' RACE. Instrument used: Illumina NovaSeq 6000. TCRdb redid the processing of the public reads, applying fastp at Q25 and MiXCR, and retained in-frame beta chains. CDR3 protein sequences are deduplicated, and each keeps its most common genes and DNA. This sample gives some 150,000 distinct CDR3 sequences in total; almost 25% of them show up just once. Approximately 25% of the sample rests with the top ten. The source material was PBMCs or a T cell subset sorted from them (not recorded which). The receptors derive from an adult woman who had mild COVID-19 (a few samples of this study predate the infection). The sample titles of this study are shuffled in the database, so cell type and time point are left out; the donor was told from shared clones.

This clonotype was counted between two and nine times. The chain recombines TRBV11-2 with TRBJ2-1; TRBD2 aligns across 7 bases. V gave up 4 bases and J gave up 0 bases; unmatched junction bases: 6. The CDR3 length is 16 residues. Germline CDR1 reads SGHAT; CDR2 reads FQNNGV. DNA of the CDR3: TGTGCCAGCAGCTCACTAGCGTCCAGCTCCTACAATGAGCAGTTCTTC. This sequence encodes CASSSLASSSYNEQFF.

The chain recombines TRBV9 with TRBJ1-1; D unresolved. Trimming took off 1 base at V and 5 bases at J, with 12 bases between the two ends. CDR3 length: 14 amino acids. Germline V lookup: CDR1 SGDLS, CDR2 YYNGEE. The CDR3 spells CASSVWAEGTEAFF. The CDR3, as DNA: TGTGCCAGCAGCGTATGGGCTGAGGGAACTGAAGCTTTCTTT.

The chain uses TRBV5-1 and TRBJ1-2; TRBD1 might be the D (6 bases). V was pared by 0 bases and J by 6 bases, with 12 bases between. The germline V gene encodes CDR1 SGHRS and CDR2 YFSETQ. This CDR3 is built from 14 residues. This CDR3 reads CASSLGAGGDGYTF. The CDR3 nucleotides are TGCGCCAGCAGCTTGGGAGCTGGGGGCGATGGCTACACCTTC.

The chain links TRBV24-1 to TRBJ1-5, with D hard to call. This CDR3 is 13 amino acids long. Trimming removed 0 bases from V and 4 bases from J, with 3 bases in between. Germline CDR1 is KGHDR and CDR2 is SFDVKD. For the CDR3, the DNA is TGTGCCACCAGTGATTTGGCGAATCAGCCCCAGCATTTT. It is translated as CATSDLANQPQHF.

The chain combines TRBV12-3 or TRBV12-4 with TRBJ2-1; D remains ambiguous. V was pared by 3 bases and J by 3 bases, with 9 bases between. This CDR3 contains 14 residues. For the CDR3, the DNA is TGTGCCAGCAGTTTCAACAGTATCTACAATGAGCAGTTCTTC. It is translated as CASSFNSIYNEQFF.

This clonotype showed up just a few times. The chain carries TRBV4-2 and TRBJ1-5, with D tentatively TRBD1 (5 bases). The CDR3 consists of 14 residues. Looked up from germline, CDR1 is LGHNA and CDR2 is YNFKEQ. Trimming took off 1 base at V and 6 bases at J, with 10 bases between the two ends. DNA of the CDR3: TGTGCCAGCAGCCAAGGGCAGGGCGGTCAGCCCCAGCATTTT. It translates to CASSQGQGGQPQHF.

The chain combines TRBV2 with TRBJ2-1, with TRBD2 matching over 10 bases. Per germline, CDR1 SNHLY and CDR2 FYNNEI. Unmatched junction bases numbered 12, after V lost 4 bases and J lost 9 bases. The CDR3 is 16 residues long. In DNA form, the CDR3 reads TGTGCCAGCAGTGGATTAGCGGGAGGAACAATAGCTGAGCAGTTCTTC. Amino acids: CASSGLAGGTIAEQFF.

This chain links TRBV6-5 with TRBJ2-1; 15 bases map to TRBD2. Germline lookup yields CDR1 MNHEY and CDR2 SVGAGI. The CDR3 runs 18 residues. V lost 5 bases to trimming and J lost 0 bases; unmatched junction nucleotides: 5. As DNA, the CDR3 is TGTGCCAGCAGTCTAGGGACTAGCGGGAGGCCCTCCTACAATGAGCAGTTCTTC. It is translated as CASSLGTSGRPSYNEQFF.

This chain links TRBV4-1 with TRBJ2-7; D is undetermined. V was shortened by 0 bases and J by 4 bases, with 13 bases between the two germline ends. Germline assignment: CDR1 MGHRA and CDR2 YSYEKL. CDR3 length: 15 residues. The CDR3 sequence: CASSQEGATRYEQYF. In DNA, the CDR3 is TGCGCCAGCAGCCAAGAAGGAGCTACCAGGTACGAGCAGTACTTC.

This clonotype was seen a few times. The gene calls are TRBV29-1 and TRBJ1-2; a weak D match, TRBD1 (5 bases). V lost 2 bases and J 6 bases, leaving 16 bases between the germline ends. This CDR3 is 14 amino acids long. From germline, CDR1 is SQVTM and CDR2 ANQGSEA. As DNA, the CDR3 is TGCAGCGTTGAAACCCGGGGGAGGGTGGATGGCTACACCTTC. Amino acid sequence: CSVETRGRVDGYTF.